The present entry profiles one TCR beta chain with its context. Its specificity is not known. TCRdb keeps only in-frame clones here, not all; method: immunoSEQ multiplex PCR. This table holds some 180,000 clones, approximately 94% found once. Germline CDR1 is SGHTA and CDR2 is FQGNSA. The V gene lost 5 bases and the J gene lost 2 bases, with 5 bases spanning the gap. The CDR3 runs 12 residues. The source of the sample is a study of T cell responses to AZD1222 COVID-19 vaccine. Study findings and constraints: A mostly white British donor set with more females was recruited, and clonal diversity was possibly underestimated.

The TCR originated in an adult who received the AZD1222 COVID-19 vaccine. J is TRBJ2-3 and V is TRBV7-2; D unresolved. The specimen comprised peripheral blood, sampled 28 days after the second AZD1222 dose. The CDR3 region has the DNA TGTGCCAGCAGCCTCTACACAGATACGCAGTATTTT. Translating gives CASSLYTDTQYF. The complete variable domain, with remaining parts taken from reference TRBV7-2 and TRBJ2-3, reads GAGVSQSPSNKVTEKGKDVELRCDPISGHTALYWYRQSLGQGLEFLIYFQGNSAPDKSGLPSDRFSAERTGGSVSTLTIQRTQQEDSAVYLCASSLYTDTQYFGPGTRLTVL.